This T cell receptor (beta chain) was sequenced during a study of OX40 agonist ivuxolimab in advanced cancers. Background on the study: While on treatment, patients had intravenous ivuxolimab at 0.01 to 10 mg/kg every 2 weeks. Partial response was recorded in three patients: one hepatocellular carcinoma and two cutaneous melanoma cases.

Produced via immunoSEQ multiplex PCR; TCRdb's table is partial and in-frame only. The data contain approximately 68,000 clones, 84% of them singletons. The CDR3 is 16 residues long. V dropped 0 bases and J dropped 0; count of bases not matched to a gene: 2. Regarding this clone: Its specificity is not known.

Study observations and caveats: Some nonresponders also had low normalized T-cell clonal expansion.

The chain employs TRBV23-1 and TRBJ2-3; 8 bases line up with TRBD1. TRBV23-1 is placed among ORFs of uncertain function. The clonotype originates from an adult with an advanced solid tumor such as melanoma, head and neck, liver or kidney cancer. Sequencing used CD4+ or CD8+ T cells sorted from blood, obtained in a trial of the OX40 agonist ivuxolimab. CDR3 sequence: CASSQSRGPSTDTQYF. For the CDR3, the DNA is TGCGCCAGCAGTCAATCCAGGGGGCCCAGCACAGATACGCAGTATTTT.